These 9 T cell receptor beta chains share one sample of origin, sequenced in a study of beta chain features in type 1 diabetes. The isolated RNA, all of it, was reverse transcribed, so expressed TCRB transcripts were what got sequenced. The protocol was immunoSEQ multiplex PCR, while the TCRdb copy is restricted to in-frame clones and leaves out a portion. The sample lists a few hundred thousand clones; approximately 15% were seen once. The sample consisted of naive CD4+ T cells from blood. The receptors come from a young man in good health.

The chain joins TRBV29-1 to TRBJ2-2; D ambiguous. The V and J ends lost 3 bases and 2 bases respectively, with 10 bases between them. Germline lookup yields CDR1 SQVTM and CDR2 ANQGSEA. CDR3 length equals 14 residues. As DNA, the CDR3 is TGCAGCGTTGAGAAGCGACACAACACCGGGGAGCTGTTTTTT. Its protein is CSVEKRHNTGELFF.

Only a few counts were recorded for this clone. V usage is TRBV30 and J usage is TRBJ2-1; D is unclear. In germline, CDR1 is GTSNPN, CDR2 SVGIG (reference sequence). Trimming stripped 1 base from V and 10 bases from J, with 14 bases between. The CDR3 spans 13 residues. Here the CDR3 reads CAWSASPLLEQFF. CDR3 sequence (DNA): TGTGCCTGGAGTGCGTCTCCCCTGCTGGAGCAGTTCTTC.

J is TRBJ1-5 and V is TRBV30; unclear D gene. The CDR3 contains 13 residues. V was pared by 0 bases and J by 3 bases, with 6 bases between. Germline V CDR1 and CDR2: GTSNPN, SVGIG (reference sequence). The CDR3 sequence is CAWSVVTNQPQHF. CDR3 DNA sequence: TGTGCCTGGAGTGTAGTCACCAATCAGCCCCAGCATTTT.

In DNA form, the CDR3 reads TGCGCCAGCAGCCAAGGATTGTGGGGGGGCACAGATACGCAGTATTTT. It translates to CASSQGLWGGTDTQYF. J is TRBJ2-3 and V is TRBV4-3, with a possible D match to TRBD2 (6 bases). The CDR3 extends over 16 amino acids. V shed 1 base and J shed 1 base, with 12 bases lying between them. The germline V gene has CDR1 LGHNA and CDR2 YSLEER.

V and J are TRBV4-1 and TRBJ1-3; D is unresolved. CDR1 MGHRA and CDR2 YSYEKL come from the germline V gene. V gave up 0 bases and J gave up 7 bases, with 7 bases separating them. There are 13 residues in the CDR3. Here the CDR3 reads CASSQETWNTIYF. The CDR3 DNA is TGCGCCAGCAGCCAAGAGACGTGGAACACCATATATTTT.

The sample holds a few counts of this clone. V and J are TRBV6-5 and TRBJ1-5, with D possibly TRBD1 on 5 matching bases. V shed 5 bases and J shed 1 base, with 9 bases lying between them. This CDR3 region has 14 residues. The germline V gene has CDR1 MNHEY and CDR2 SVGAGI. DNA for the CDR3: TGTGCCAGCAGTCCCGGGACCAGCAATCAGCCCCAGCATTTT. Translating it yields CASSPGTSNQPQHF.

The chain links TRBV9 to TRBJ2-2; D unclear. This CDR3 has 16 residues. Per the germline V gene, CDR1 is SGDLS and CDR2 is YYNGEE. V lost 0 bases and J 0 bases, leaving 9 bases between the germline ends. The CDR3 sequence: CASSVEAGPNTGELFF. The CDR3 DNA follows: TGTGCCAGCAGCGTAGAAGCCGGCCCGAACACCGGGGAGCTGTTTTTT.

This clone was counted between two and nine times. This CDR3 is CASRNSLASGALQETQYF. In nucleotides, the CDR3 is TGCGCCAGCAGAAATTCCTTGGCGAGCGGGGCTCTTCAAGAGACCCAGTACTTC. The chain links TRBV5-1 to TRBJ2-5; TRBD2 matches at 7 bases. Trimming took 5 bases from V and 2 from J; bases not matched to a gene: 18. Germline CDR1 is SGHRS and CDR2 is YFSETQ. The CDR3 covers 18 residues.

This chain links TRBV6-6 with TRBJ1-2; 10 bases match TRBD1. The V gene end was trimmed by 5 bases and the J gene end by 8 bases; junction bases not matched to a gene: 2. This CDR3 spans 12 amino acids. The germline CDR1 and CDR2 sequences are MNHNY and SVGAGI (reference sequence). The CDR3 DNA sequence: TGTGCCAGCAGTGGGACAGGGGAGGGCTACACCTTC. This codes for CASSGTGEGYTF.